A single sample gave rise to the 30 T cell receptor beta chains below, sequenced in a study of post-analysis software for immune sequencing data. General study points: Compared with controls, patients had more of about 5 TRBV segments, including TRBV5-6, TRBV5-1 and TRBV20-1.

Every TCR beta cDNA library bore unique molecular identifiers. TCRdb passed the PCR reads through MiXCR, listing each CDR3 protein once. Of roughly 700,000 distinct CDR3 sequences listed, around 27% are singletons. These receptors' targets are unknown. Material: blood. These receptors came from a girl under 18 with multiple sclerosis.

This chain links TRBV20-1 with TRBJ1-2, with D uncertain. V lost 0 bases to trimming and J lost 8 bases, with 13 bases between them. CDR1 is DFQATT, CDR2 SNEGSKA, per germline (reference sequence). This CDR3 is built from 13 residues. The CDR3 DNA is TGCAGTGCTAGAGATAAGAAGGATGACGGCTACACCTTC. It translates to CSARDKKDDGYTF.

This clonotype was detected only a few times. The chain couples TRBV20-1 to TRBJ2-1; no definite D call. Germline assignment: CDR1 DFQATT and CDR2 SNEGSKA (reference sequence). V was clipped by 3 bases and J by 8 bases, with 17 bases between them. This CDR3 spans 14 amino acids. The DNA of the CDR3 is TGCAGTGCTAGCAGTCGCGTCACCACACATGAGCAGTTCTTC. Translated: CSASSRVTTHEQFF.

The CDR3: CASSPRTVPEQYF. CDR3 sequence (DNA): TGTGCCAGCAGTCCTAGGACAGTACCCGAGCAGTACTTC. The V and J genes are TRBV28 and TRBJ2-7; weak D call: TRBD1 (6 bases). CDR3 length equals 13 residues. Trimming stripped 5 bases from V and 6 bases from J, with 14 bases between. Germline-derived CDR1 and CDR2 are MDHEN and SYDVKM. The full variable domain, its missing parts supplied by reference TRBV28 and TRBJ2-7, is DVKVTQSSRYLVKRTGEKVFLECVQDMDHENMFWYRQDPGLGLRLIYFSYDVKMKEKGDIPEGYSVSREKKERFSLILESASTNQTSMYLCASSPRTVPEQYFGPGTRLTVT.

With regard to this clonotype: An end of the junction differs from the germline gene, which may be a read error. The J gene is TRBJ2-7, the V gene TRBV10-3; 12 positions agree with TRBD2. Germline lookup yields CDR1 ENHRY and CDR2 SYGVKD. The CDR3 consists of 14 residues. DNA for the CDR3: TGTACCATCAAGGAGACTAGCGGGAGCCACGAGCAGTACTTC. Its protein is CTIKETSGSHEQYF.

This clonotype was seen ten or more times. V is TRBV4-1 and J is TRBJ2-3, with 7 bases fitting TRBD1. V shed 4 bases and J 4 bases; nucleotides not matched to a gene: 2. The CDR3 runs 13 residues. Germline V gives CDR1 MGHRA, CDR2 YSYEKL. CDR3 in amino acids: CASSPQGADTQYF. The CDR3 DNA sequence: TGCGCCAGCAGCCCCCAGGGGGCAGATACGCAGTATTTT.

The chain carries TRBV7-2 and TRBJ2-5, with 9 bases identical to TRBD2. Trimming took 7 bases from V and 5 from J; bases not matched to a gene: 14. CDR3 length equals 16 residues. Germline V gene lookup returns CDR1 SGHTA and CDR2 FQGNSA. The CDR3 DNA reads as TGTGCCAGCATCCTCGGAAACTTAGCGGGAGAGGAGACCCAGTACTTC. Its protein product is CASILGNLAGEETQYF.

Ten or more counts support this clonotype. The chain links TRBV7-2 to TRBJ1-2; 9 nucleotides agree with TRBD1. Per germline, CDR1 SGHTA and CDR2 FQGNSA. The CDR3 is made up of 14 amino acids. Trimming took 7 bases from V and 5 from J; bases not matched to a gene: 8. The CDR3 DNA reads TGTGCCAGCACCCAATGGGACAGGGCATATGGCTACACCTTC. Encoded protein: CASTQWDRAYGYTF. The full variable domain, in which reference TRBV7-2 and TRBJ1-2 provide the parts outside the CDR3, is GAGVSQSPSNKVTEKGKDVELRCDPISGHTALYWYRQSLGQGLEFLIYFQGNSAPDKSGLPSDRFSAERTGGSVSTLTIQRTQQEDSAVYLCASTQWDRAYGYTFGSGTRLTVV.

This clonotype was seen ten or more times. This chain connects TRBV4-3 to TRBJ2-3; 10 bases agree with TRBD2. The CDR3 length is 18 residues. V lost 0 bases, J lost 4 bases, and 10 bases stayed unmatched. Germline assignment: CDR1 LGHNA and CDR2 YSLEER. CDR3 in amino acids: CASSQDLRLAGAADTQYF. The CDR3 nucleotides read TGCGCCAGCAGCCAAGATTTAAGGCTAGCGGGAGCGGCAGATACGCAGTATTTT.

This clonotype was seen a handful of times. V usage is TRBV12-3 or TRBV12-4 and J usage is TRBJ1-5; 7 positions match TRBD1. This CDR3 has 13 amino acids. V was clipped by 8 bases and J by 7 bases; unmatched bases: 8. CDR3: CASRGQDGQPQHF. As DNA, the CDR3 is TGTGCCAGCCGAGGACAGGATGGACAGCCCCAGCATTTT.

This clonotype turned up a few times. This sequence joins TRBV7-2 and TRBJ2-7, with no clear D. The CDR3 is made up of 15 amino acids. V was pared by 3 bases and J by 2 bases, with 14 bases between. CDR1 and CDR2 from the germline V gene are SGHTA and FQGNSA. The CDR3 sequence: CASSFSRSVTYEQYF. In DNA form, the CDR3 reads TGTGCCAGCAGCTTTAGCCGGTCAGTTACCTACGAGCAGTACTTC.

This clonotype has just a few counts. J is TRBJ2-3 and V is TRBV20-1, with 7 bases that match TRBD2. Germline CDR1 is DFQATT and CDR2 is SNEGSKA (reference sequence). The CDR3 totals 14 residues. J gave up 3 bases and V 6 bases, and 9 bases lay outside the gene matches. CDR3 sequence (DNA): TGCAGTGCCCCGAGGACTAGTTGGACAGATACGCAGTATTTT. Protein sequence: CSAPRTSWTDTQYF.

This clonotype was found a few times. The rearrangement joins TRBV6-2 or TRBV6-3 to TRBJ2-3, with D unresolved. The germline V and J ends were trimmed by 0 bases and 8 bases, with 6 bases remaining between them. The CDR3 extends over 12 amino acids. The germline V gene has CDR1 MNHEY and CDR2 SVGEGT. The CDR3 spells CASSYSPPTQYF. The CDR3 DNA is TGTGCCAGCAGTTACTCCCCGCCTACGCAGTATTTT.

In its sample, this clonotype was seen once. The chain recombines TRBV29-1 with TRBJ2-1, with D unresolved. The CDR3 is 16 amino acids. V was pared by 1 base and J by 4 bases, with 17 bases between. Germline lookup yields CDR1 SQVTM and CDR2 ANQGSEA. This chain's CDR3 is CSVEGAHALSYNEQFF. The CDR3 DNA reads TGCAGCGTTGAAGGGGCCCACGCACTTTCTTACAATGAGCAGTTCTTC.

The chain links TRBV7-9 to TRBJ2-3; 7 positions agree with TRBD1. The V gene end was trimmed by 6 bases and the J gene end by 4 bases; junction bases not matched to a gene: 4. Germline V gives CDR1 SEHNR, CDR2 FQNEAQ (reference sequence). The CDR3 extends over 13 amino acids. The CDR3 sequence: CASRTGTPDTQYF. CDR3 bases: TGTGCCAGCAGGACAGGGACCCCAGATACGCAGTATTTT.

The CDR3 sequence: CAISESTTGVGYGYTF. For the CDR3, the DNA is TGTGCCATCAGTGAGTCGACAACGGGGGTCGGGTATGGCTACACCTTC. V usage is TRBV10-3 and J usage is TRBJ1-2; TRBD1 might be the D (5 bases). The CDR3 spans 16 residues. Trimming took 0 bases from V and 5 from J, leaving 16 bases between them. The germline V gene encodes CDR1 ENHRY and CDR2 SYGVKD.

Written as DNA, the CDR3 is TGCGCCAGCAGCCAGCGTACGATCGACTATTCTAGCACAGATACGCAGTATTTT. This codes for CASSQRTIDYSSTDTQYF. The gene calls are TRBV4-3 and TRBJ2-3, with D perhaps matching TRBD2 (5 bases). Germline V gene lookup returns CDR1 LGHNA and CDR2 YSLEER. The CDR3 is 18 amino acids. V was cut by 3 bases and J by 0 bases, with 19 bases left in between.

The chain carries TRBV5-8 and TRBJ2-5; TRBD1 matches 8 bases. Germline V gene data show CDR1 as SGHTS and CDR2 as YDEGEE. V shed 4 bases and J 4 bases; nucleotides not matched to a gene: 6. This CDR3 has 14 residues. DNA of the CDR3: TGTGCCAGCAGCAACGGACAGGGTCGAGAGACCCAGTACTTC. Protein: CASSNGQGRETQYF.

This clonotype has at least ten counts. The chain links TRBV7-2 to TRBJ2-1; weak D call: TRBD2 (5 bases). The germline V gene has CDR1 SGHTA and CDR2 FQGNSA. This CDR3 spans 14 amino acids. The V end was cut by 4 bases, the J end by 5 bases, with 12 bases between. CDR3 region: CASSSTWGDNEQFF. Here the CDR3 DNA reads TGTGCCAGCAGCTCTACCTGGGGAGACAATGAGCAGTTCTTC.

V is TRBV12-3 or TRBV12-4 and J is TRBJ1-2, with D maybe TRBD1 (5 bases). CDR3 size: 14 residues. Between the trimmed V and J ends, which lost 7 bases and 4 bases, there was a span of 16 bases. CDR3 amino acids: CASMGRERSYGYTF. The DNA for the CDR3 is TGTGCCAGCATGGGCAGGGAGAGAAGCTATGGCTACACCTTC.

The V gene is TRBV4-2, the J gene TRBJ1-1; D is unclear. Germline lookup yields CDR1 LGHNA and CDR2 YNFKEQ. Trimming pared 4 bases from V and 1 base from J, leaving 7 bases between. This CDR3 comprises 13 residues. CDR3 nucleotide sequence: TGTGCCAGCAGCCCCCGACAGAACACTGAAGCTTTCTTT. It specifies CASSPRQNTEAFF.

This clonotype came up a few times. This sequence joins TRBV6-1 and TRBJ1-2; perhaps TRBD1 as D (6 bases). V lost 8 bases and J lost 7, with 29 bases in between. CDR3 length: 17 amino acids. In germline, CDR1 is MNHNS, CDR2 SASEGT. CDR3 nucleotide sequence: TGTGCCAGCGCTCATATACGACTCATACAGGGATTTGGTGGCTACACCTTC. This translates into CASAHIRLIQGFGGYTF.

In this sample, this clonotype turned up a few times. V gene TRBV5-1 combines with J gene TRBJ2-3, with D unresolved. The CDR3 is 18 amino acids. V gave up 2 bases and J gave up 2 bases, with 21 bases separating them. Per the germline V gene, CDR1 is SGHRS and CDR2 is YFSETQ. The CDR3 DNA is TGCGCCAGCAGCTTCTCAATCGGTGGGCAGTTTAACACAGATACGCAGTATTTT. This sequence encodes CASSFSIGGQFNTDTQYF.

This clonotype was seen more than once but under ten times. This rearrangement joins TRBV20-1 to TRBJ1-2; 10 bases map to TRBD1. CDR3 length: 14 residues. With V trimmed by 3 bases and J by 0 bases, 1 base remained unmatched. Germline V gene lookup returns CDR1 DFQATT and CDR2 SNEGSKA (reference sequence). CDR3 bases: TGCAGTGCTAGGGACAGGGGGTCTAACTATGGCTACACCTTC. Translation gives CSARDRGSNYGYTF.

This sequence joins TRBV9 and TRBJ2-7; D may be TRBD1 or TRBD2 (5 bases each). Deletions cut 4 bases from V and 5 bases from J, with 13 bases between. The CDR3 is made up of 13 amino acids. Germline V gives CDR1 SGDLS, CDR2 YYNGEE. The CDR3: CASSSGASNEQYF. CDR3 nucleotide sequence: TGTGCCAGCAGCTCCGGGGCGAGCAACGAGCAGTACTTC. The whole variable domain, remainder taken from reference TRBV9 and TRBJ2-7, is DSGVTQTPKHLITATGQRVTLRCSPRSGDLSVYWYQQSLDQGLQFLIQYYNGEERAKGNILERFSAQQFPDLHSELNLSSLELGDSALYFCASSSGASNEQYFGPGTRLTVT.

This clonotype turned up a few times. CDR3 bases: TGTGCCAGCAGTTTAGCCGGCAGGGGAGGCACTGAAGCTTTCTTT. Protein sequence: CASSLAGRGGTEAFF. The chain carries TRBV12-3 or TRBV12-4 and TRBJ1-1, with D possibly TRBD1 on 6 matching bases. This CDR3 comprises 15 residues. Trimming removed 0 bases from V and 4 bases from J, with 12 bases in between.

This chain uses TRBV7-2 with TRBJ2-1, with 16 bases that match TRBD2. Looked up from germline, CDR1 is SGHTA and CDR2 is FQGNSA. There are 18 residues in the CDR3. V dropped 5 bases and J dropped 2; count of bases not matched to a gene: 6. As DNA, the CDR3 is TGTGCCAGCAGCACCTTGGGACTAGCGGGAGGGACCTACAATGAGCAGTTCTTC. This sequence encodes CASSTLGLAGGTYNEQFF.

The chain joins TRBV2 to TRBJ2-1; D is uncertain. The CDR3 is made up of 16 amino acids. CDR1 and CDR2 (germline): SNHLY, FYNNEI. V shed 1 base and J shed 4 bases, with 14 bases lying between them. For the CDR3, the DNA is TGTGCCAGCAGTGAAGTGATCCCTACCGCATACAATGAGCAGTTCTTC. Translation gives CASSEVIPTAYNEQFF.

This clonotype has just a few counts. The CDR3 region is CASSQEGRDVREQFF. CDR3 nucleotides: TGCGCCAGCAGCCAAGAGGGACGGGACGTTAGGGAGCAGTTCTTC. The chain recombines TRBV4-1 with TRBJ2-1, with D possibly called TRBD1 or TRBD2 (5 bases each). CDR1 and CDR2 from the germline V gene are MGHRA and YSYEKL. This CDR3 is built from 15 residues. V dropped 0 bases and J dropped 10 bases, with 16 bases sitting between them.

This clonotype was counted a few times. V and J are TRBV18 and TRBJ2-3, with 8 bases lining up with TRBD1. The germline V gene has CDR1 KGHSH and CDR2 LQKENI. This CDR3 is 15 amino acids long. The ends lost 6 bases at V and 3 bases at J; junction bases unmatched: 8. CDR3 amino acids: CASSPSRGRTDTQYF. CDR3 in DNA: TGTGCCAGCTCGCCCTCCAGGGGGCGGACAGATACGCAGTATTTT.

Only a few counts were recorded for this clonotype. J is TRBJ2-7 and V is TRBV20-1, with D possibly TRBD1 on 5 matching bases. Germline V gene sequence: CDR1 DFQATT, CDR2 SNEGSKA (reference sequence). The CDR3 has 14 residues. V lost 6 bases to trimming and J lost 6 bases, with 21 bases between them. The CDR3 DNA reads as TGCAGTGCCGGAAGGGATTATAAAGGGGTCGAGCAGTACTTC. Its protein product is CSAGRDYKGVEQYF.